This TCR beta chain is drawn from a study of T cell responses to AZD1222 COVID-19 vaccine. Study results and limitations: The number of AZD1222 recipients seropositive at baseline was only five to seven. Donors were chiefly white British, with a greater number of females, and clonal diversity was perhaps underestimated.

Only in-frame clones appear in the TCRdb table, and some are missing; sequencing was by immunoSEQ multiplex PCR. The sample includes some 110,000 clones, 85% to 95% of them seen just once. Note on this clone: Its antigen is not identified.

V gave up 6 bases and J gave up 2 bases; unmatched junction bases: 9. Germline-derived CDR1 and CDR2 are MDHEN and SYDVKM. The CDR3 consists of 15 residues. The gene calls are TRBV28 and TRBJ2-7; 8 nucleotides align to TRBD2. This material consisted of peripheral blood, taken on day 0 of AZD1222 vaccination. The origin of this receptor is an adult in good health. CDR3 sequence (DNA): TGTGCCAGCAGCTTGGGACTAGGAAAAACCTACGAGCAGTACTTC. Translating gives CASSLGLGKTYEQYF.